A single sample is the source of the 15 T cell receptor beta chains below, sequenced in a study of blood T cell repertoires in COVID-19. Method: immunoSEQ multiplex PCR; TCRdb's copy keeps in-frame clones and lacks some. The data contain under 300,000 clones, over 75% of them singletons. Sample: peripheral blood. The origin of the receptors is a man aged 25 to 40 who had recovered from COVID-19.

CDR3 bases: TGTGCCAGCAGCTCTAGCAGCGACACAGATACGCAGTATTTT. This sequence encodes CASSSSSDTDTQYF. J is TRBJ2-3 and V is TRBV11-3, with a weak D call TRBD2 (5 bases). This CDR3 is 14 amino acids long. V was clipped by 4 bases and J by 2 bases, with 10 bases between them. Germline V gives CDR1 SGHNT, CDR2 YENEEA.

The genes are TRBV18 and TRBJ2-5, with 7 positions matching TRBD2. The CDR3 is 13 amino acids. Germline V gene lookup returns CDR1 KGHSH and CDR2 LQKENI. Trimming removed 3 bases from V and 7 bases from J; junction bases left unmatched: 5. The CDR3 reads CASSPSGVGTQYF. The CDR3 DNA is TGTGCCAGCTCACCGAGCGGGGTGGGGACCCAGTACTTC.

V gene TRBV13 combines with J gene TRBJ2-1, with TRBD2 identical over 9 bases. This CDR3 region has 16 residues. Germline CDR1 reads PRHDT; CDR2 reads FYEKMQ (reference sequence). Unmatched junction bases numbered 8, after V lost 1 base and J lost 7 bases. CDR3 coding DNA: TGTGCCAGCAGCTTAGCCCTAGCGGGGACTTATAATGAGCAGTTCTTC. It specifies CASSLALAGTYNEQFF.

This clone has just a few counts. The J gene is TRBJ2-7, the V gene TRBV27; 8 bases are a match to TRBD1. The CDR3 extends over 15 amino acids. Per the germline V gene, CDR1 is MNHEY and CDR2 is SMNVEV (reference sequence). V dropped 6 bases and J dropped 1; count of bases not matched to a gene: 8. The CDR3 bases are TGTGCCAGCAGAATCGACAGGGGTGGTTCCTACGAGCAGTACTTC. Protein sequence: CASRIDRGGSYEQYF.

This chain uses TRBV10-1 with TRBJ2-1, with 7 positions matching TRBD2. This CDR3 spans 14 amino acids. Germline CDR1 reads WNHNN; CDR2 reads SYGVQD (reference sequence). V lost 1 base and J lost 9; bases outside the gene matches: 6. The CDR3 here is CASSEFRREGEQFF. Written as DNA, the CDR3 is TGCGCCAGCAGTGAGTTCCGGAGGGAGGGTGAGCAGTTCTTC.

This chain uses TRBV3-1 (or the pseudogene TRBV3-2) with TRBJ2-5; tentatively, D is TRBD2 (5 bases). With 4 bases removed from V and 5 bases from J, the gap between germline ends came to 11 bases. CDR1 LGHDT and CDR2 YNNKEL come from the germline V gene (reference sequence). The CDR3 consists of 13 residues. The CDR3 region is CASSPSRRETQYF. CDR3 nucleotides: TGTGCCAGCAGCCCCTCTAGGAGGGAGACCCAGTACTTC.

The table lists this clone with a few counts. The chain recombines TRBV10-1 with TRBJ1-1; D uncertain. CDR1 and CDR2 (germline): WNHNN, SYGVQD (reference sequence). Trimming took off 8 bases at V and 4 bases at J, with 14 bases between the two ends. This CDR3 contains 13 residues. The CDR3 nucleotides are TGCGCCAGCCAAGTTGGTTTGAGCACTGAAGCTTTCTTT. This encodes CASQVGLSTEAFF.

V gene TRBV19 combines with J gene TRBJ2-2; tentatively, D is TRBD1 (5 bases). Germline assignment: CDR1 LNHDA and CDR2 SQIVND (reference sequence). The CDR3 has 14 amino acids. V was clipped by 6 bases and J by 0 bases, with 8 bases between them. The CDR3 DNA follows: TGTGCCAGTAGCTGGACAACGAACACCGGGGAGCTGTTTTTT. It codes for CASSWTTNTGELFF. Together with reference TRBV19 and TRBJ2-2, the CDR3 gives the full variable domain: DGGITQSPKYLFRKEGQNVTLSCEQNLNHDAMYWYRQDPGQGLRLIYYSQIVNDFQKGDIAEGYSVSREKKESFPLTVTSAQKNPTAFYLCASSWTTNTGELFFGEGSRLTVL.

This clone appeared a few times. This rearrangement joins TRBV5-6 to TRBJ1-2, with D tentatively TRBD1 (6 bases). CDR1 is SGHDT and CDR2 is YYEEEE in the germline V gene. With 0 bases removed from V and 8 bases from J, the gap between germline ends came to 14 bases. The CDR3 extends over 14 amino acids. This CDR3 is CASSLGRQVEGYTF. The CDR3 region has the DNA TGTGCCAGCAGCTTGGGGCGACAGGTTGAAGGCTACACCTTC.

On this clone: In the same sample, other DNA sequences code for this CDR3. The V and J genes are TRBV2 and TRBJ2-6; D is ambiguous. The CDR3 sequence is 15 residues long. The V end was cut by 8 bases, the J end by 0 bases, with 11 bases between. Germline CDR1 and CDR2: SNHLY and FYNNEI. CDR3 bases: TGTGCCAGCTCGTCAGGTGTCTCTGGGGCCAACGTCCTGACTTTC. This sequence encodes CASSSGVSGANVLTF.

The chain combines TRBV5-1 with TRBJ1-6; 8 bases agree with TRBD1. This CDR3 is built from 17 residues. Germline values: CDR1 SGHRS, CDR2 YFSETQ. V lost 4 bases, J lost 0 bases, and 6 bases stayed unmatched. The CDR3 nucleotides read TGCGCCAGCAGCAAACGGACAGGGAGCTCCTATAATTCACCCCTCCACTTT. Translating gives CASSKRTGSSYNSPLHF.

This clone was recorded a few times. The chain has TRBV18 and TRBJ1-3; 7 positions match TRBD1. Per germline, CDR1 KGHSH and CDR2 LQKENI. V shed 2 bases, J shed 8 bases, and the junction held 9 bases outside the gene matches. This CDR3 comprises 15 residues. CDR3 residues: CASSPSSQGKDTIYF. Written as DNA, the CDR3 is TGTGCCAGCTCACCAAGTTCACAGGGGAAGGACACCATATATTTT.

This chain joins TRBV18 and TRBJ1-5, with TRBD1 matching 9 bases. J lost 2 bases, V lost 3 bases, and 5 bases had no gene match. The CDR3 is 16 residues long. Germline CDR1 is KGHSH and CDR2 is LQKENI. CDR3 sequence reads: CASSPGTGFGNQPQHF. CDR3 nucleotides: TGTGCCAGCTCACCGGGGACAGGGTTCGGCAATCAGCCCCAGCATTTT. Filled out from reference TRBV18 and TRBJ1-5, the complete variable domain reads NAGVMQNPRHLVRRRGQEARLRCSPMKGHSHVYWYRQLPEEGLKFMVYLQKENIIDESGMPKERFSAEFPKEGPSILRIQQVVRGDSAAYFCASSPGTGFGNQPQHFGDGTRLSIL.

This chain links TRBV7-2 with TRBJ2-7; weak D call: TRBD1 (5 bases). The CDR3 has 15 amino acids. The V and J ends lost 5 bases and 2 bases respectively, with 16 bases between them. Germline CDR1 reads SGHTA; CDR2 reads FQGNSA. Here the CDR3 reads CASSQGQNPPYEQYF. DNA of the CDR3: TGTGCCAGCAGCCAGGGTCAGAACCCTCCCTACGAGCAGTACTTC.

This chain links TRBV3-1 (or the pseudogene TRBV3-2) with TRBJ1-4, with D uncertain. The CDR3 is made up of 16 amino acids. The V and J ends lost 3 bases and 7 bases respectively, with 18 bases between them. Looked up from germline, CDR1 is LGHDT and CDR2 is YNNKEL (reference sequence). This CDR3 reads CASSHENLRGGEKLFF. The DNA of the CDR3 is TGTGCCAGCAGCCATGAGAACTTGCGAGGAGGTGAAAAACTGTTTTTT.